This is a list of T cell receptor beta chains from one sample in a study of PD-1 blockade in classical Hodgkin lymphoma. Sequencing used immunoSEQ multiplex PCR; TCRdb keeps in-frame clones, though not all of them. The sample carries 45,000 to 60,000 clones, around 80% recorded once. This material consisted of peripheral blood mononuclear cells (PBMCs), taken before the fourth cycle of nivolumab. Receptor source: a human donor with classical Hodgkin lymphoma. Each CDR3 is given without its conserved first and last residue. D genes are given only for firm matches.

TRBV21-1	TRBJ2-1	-	ASSKDRGGESYNEQF
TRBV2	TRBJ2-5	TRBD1	ASSEIGQGIQETQY
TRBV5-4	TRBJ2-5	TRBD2	ASSPASGGLETQY
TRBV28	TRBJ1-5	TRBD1	ASSLNRGGNQPQH
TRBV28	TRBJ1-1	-	ASSFAGGPEAF
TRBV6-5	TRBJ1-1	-	ASSYGLLMNTEAF
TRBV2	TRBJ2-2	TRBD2	ASSEDGGAFTGELF
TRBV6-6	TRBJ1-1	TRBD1	ASSLGDRAEAF
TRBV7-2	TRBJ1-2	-	ASSSGTPNGYT
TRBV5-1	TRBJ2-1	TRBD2	ASSFAGLAGVEQF
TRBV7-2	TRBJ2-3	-	ASRVNQGKGTDTQY
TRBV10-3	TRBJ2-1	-	AISPTTPGEQF
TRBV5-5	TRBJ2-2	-	ASSLWDGGAAAFTGELF
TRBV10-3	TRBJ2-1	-	AIRLDRGEIDEQF
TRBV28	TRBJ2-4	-	ASSTNRQVSLAKNIQY
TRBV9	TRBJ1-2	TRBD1	ASSLTGGYYGYT
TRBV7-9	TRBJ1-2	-	ASSLAYNYGYT
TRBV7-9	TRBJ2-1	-	ASSLISWVKPNNEQF
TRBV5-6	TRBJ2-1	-	ASSLQTSSYNEQF
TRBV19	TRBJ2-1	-	ASSIGIGSQLGNEQF
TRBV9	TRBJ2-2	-	ASSVARADRNTGELF
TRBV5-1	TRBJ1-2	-	ASSHNTGPLGYT
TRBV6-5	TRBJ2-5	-	ASSLGRGSQETQY